This T cell receptor beta chain originates from a study of blood T cell repertoires in COVID-19. Study overall: In each case, the material was cDNA or gDNA derived from T cells, B-cell-depleted T cells, or PBMCs.

TCRdb keeps only in-frame clones here, not all; method: immunoSEQ multiplex PCR. The sample shows about 350,000 clones, less than 90% of them seen only once. Germline CDR1 and CDR2: PRHDT and FYEKMQ (reference sequence). This CDR3 contains 13 residues. V lost 0 bases, J lost 11 bases, and 13 bases lay in between. Sequenced sample: peripheral blood. This sequence originates from a woman in her fifties or sixties with COVID-19, enrolled during active disease. The rearrangement uses TRBV13 and TRBJ1-1, with a possible D match to TRBD1 (6 bases). This CDR3 is CASSLGSGGAAFF. DNA of the CDR3: TGTGCCAGCAGCTTAGGATCGGGGGGCGCGGCTTTCTTT.